This paragraph covers one T cell receptor (beta chain) sequence. Its matching antigen is unknown. The CDR3 has 15 amino acids. The ends lost 4 bases at V and 0 bases at J; junction bases unmatched: 5. Germline CDR1 SGHVS, CDR2 FQNEAQ. TCRdb's table, derived via immunoSEQ multiplex PCR, lists solely in-frame clones and lacks some. This repertoire shows some 580,000 clones, approximately 97% found once; its top ten account for around 0.058%. This sample is part of a study of shared clonotypes between healthy human individuals. Study outcomes and limitations: Deeper or shallower sequencing was expected to change how clonotypes are shared among donors. With a handful of donors compared, 4.5% to 6.5% of naive CD4 clonotypes were shared.

The V gene is TRBV7-8, the J gene TRBJ1-1; TRBD1 matches at 7 bases. The source of this sequence is a woman younger than 45 in good health. Sequences were obtained from naive CD4+ T cells sorted from blood. The subset is: CD45RA+ positively selected. The CDR3 protein is CASSSYTGVNTEAFF. DNA of the CDR3: TGTGCCAGCAGCTCGTATACAGGGGTGAACACTGAAGCTTTCTTT.